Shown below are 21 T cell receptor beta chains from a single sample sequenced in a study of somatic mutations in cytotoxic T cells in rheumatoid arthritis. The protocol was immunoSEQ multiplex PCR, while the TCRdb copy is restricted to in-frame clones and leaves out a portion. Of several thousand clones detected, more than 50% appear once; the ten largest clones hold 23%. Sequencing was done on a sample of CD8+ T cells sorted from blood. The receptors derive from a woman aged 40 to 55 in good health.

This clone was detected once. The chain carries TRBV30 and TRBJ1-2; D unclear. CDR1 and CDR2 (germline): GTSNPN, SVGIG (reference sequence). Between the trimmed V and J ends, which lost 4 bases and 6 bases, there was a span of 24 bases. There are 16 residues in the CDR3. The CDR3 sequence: CAWTEPMVLETHGYTF. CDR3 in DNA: TGTGCCTGGACCGAGCCGATGGTCTTAGAAACGCATGGCTACACCTTC.

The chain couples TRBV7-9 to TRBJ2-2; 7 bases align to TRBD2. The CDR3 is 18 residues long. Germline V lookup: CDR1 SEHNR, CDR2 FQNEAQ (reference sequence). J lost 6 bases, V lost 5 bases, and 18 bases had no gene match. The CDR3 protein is CASSPPTGRTDVAGELFF. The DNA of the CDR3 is TGTGCCAGCAGCCCCCCCACCGGGAGGACCGACGTGGCCGGGGAGCTGTTTTTT.

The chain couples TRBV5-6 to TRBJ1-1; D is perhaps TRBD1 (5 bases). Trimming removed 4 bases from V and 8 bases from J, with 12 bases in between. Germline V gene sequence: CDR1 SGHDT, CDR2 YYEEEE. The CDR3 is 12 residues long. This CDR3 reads CASSPGGKEAFF. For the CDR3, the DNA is TGTGCCAGCAGCCCCGGGGGAAAGGAAGCTTTCTTT.

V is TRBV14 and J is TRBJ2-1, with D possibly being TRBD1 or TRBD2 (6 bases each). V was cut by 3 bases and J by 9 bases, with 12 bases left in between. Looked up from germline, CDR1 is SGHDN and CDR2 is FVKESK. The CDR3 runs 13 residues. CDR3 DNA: TGTGCCAGCAGCCATACCGGGGGCGGTGAGCAGTTCTTC. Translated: CASSHTGGGEQFF. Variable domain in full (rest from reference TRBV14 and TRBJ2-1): EAGVTQFPSHSVIEKGQTVTLRCDPISGHDNLYWYRRVMGKEIKFLLHFVKESKQDESGMPNNRFLAERTGGTYSTLKVQPAELEDSGVYFCASSHTGGGEQFFGPGTRLTVL.

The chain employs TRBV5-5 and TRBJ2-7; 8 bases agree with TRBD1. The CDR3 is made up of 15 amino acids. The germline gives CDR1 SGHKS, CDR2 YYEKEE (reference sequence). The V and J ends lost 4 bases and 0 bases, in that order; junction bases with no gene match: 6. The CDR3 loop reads CASSLRQGTSYEQYF. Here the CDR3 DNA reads TGTGCCAGCAGCCTAAGACAGGGGACCTCCTACGAGCAGTACTTC.

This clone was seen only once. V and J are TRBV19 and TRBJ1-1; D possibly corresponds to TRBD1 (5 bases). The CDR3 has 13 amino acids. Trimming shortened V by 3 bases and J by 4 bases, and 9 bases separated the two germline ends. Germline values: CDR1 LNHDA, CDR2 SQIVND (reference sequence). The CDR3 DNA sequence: TGTGCCAGTAGTATGCAGGGTCCCACTGAAGCTTTCTTT. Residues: CASSMQGPTEAFF.

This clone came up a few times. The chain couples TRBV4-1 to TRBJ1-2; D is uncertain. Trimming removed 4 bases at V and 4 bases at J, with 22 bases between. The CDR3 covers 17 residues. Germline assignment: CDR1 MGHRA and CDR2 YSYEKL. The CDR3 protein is CASSPAGIASSPYGYTF. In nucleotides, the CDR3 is TGCGCCAGCAGCCCGGCCGGGATCGCATCGTCCCCCTATGGCTACACCTTC.

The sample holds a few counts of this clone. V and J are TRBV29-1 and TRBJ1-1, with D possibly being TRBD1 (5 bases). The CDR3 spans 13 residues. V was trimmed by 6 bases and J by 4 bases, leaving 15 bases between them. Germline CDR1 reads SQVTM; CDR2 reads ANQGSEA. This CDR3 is CSVNLAGRTEAFF. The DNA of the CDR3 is TGCAGCGTCAACCTTGCGGGGCGCACTGAAGCTTTCTTT.

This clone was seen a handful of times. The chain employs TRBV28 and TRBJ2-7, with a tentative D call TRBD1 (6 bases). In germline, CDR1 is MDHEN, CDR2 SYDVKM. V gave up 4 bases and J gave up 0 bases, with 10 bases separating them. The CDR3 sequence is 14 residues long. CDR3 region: CASSYQGSSYEQYF. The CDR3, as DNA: TGTGCCAGCAGTTATCAGGGGTCCTCCTACGAGCAGTACTTC.

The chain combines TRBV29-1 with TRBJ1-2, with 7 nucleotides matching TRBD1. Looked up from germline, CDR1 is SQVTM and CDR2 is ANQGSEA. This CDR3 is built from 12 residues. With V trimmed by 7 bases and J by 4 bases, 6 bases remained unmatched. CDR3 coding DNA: TGCAGCGCCGAAAGGGGGCTCTATGGCTACACCTTC. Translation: CSAERGLYGYTF.

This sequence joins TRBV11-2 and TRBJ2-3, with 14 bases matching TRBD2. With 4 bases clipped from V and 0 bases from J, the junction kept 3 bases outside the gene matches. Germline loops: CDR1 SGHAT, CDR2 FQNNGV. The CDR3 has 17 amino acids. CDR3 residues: CASSSGTSGGSTDTQYF. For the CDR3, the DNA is TGTGCCAGCAGCTCCGGGACTAGCGGGGGAAGCACAGATACGCAGTATTTT.

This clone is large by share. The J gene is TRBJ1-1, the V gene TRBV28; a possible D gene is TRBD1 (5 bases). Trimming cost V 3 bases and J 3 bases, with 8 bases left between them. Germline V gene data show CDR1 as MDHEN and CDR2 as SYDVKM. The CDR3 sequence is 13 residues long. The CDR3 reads CASSLQGYTEAFF. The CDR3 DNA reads TGTGCCAGCAGTTTGCAGGGATACACTGAAGCTTTCTTT.

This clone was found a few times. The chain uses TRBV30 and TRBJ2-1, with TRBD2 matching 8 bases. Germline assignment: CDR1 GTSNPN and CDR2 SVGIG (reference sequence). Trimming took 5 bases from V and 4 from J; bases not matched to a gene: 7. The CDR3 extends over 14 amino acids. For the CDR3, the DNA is TGTGCCTGGCAGAAAGCGGGAGAATACAATGAGCAGTTCTTC. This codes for CAWQKAGEYNEQFF.

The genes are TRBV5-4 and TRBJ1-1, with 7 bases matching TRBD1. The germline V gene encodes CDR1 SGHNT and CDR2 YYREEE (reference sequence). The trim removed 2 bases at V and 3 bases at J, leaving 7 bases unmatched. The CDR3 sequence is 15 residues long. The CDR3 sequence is CASSFAGGADTEAFF. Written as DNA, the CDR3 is TGTGCCAGCAGCTTCGCAGGGGGTGCGGACACTGAAGCTTTCTTT.

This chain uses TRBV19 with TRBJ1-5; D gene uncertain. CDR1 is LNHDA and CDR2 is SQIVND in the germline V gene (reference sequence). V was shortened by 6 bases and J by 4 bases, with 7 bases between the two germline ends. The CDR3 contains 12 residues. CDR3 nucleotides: TGTGCCAGTAGAGAGGTGAATCAGCCCCAGCATTTT. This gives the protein CASREVNQPQHF.

CDR3 protein: CASSLGHYDNYGYTF. The CDR3 bases are TGTGCCAGCAGCCTGGGACACTACGATAACTATGGCTACACCTTC. The V call is TRBV11-2, the J call TRBJ1-2; tentative D call: TRBD1 (6 bases). In germline, CDR1 is SGHAT, CDR2 FQNNGV. This CDR3 is 15 amino acids long. V lost 5 bases and J lost 1, with 14 bases in between. The full variable domain, its missing parts supplied by reference TRBV11-2 and TRBJ1-2, is EAGVAQSPRYKIIEKRQSVAFWCNPISGHATLYWYQQILGQGPKLLIQFQNNGVVDDSQLPKDRFSAERLKGVDSTLKIQPAKLEDSAVYLCASSLGHYDNYGYTFGSGTRLTVV.

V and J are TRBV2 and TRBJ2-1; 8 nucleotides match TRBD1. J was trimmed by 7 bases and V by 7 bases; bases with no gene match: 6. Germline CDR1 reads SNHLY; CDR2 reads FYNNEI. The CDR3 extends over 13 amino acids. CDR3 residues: CASTHTGGNEQFF. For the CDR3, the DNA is TGTGCCAGCACTCATACAGGGGGAAATGAGCAGTTCTTC.

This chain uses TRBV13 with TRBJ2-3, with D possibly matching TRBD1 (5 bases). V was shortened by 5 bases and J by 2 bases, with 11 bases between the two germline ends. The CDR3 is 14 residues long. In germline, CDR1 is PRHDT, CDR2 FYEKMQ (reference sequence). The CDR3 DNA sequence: TGTGCCAGCAGCCGCAGGGCGACCACAGATACGCAGTATTTT. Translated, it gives CASSRRATTDTQYF.

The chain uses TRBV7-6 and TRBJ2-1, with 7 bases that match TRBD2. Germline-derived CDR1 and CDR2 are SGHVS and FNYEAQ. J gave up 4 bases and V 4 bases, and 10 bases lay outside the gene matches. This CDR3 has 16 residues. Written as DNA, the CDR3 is TGTGCCAGCAGCTCGGAAGCGGCTAGCGGTTACAATGAGCAGTTCTTC. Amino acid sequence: CASSSEAASGYNEQFF.

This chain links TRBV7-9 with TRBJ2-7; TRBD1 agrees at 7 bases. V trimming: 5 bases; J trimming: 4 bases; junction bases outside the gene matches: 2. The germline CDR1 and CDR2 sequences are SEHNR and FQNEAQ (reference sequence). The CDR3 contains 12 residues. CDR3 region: CASSPDRYEQYF. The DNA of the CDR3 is TGTGCCAGCAGCCCGGACAGGTACGAGCAGTACTTC.

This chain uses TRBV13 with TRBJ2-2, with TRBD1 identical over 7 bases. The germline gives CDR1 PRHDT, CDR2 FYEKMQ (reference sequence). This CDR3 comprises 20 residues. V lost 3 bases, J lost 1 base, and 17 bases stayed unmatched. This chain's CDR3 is CASSLTIDQRQGRNTGELFF. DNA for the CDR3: TGTGCCAGCAGCTTGACTATAGACCAAAGACAGGGTAGGAACACCGGGGAGCTGTTTTTT.